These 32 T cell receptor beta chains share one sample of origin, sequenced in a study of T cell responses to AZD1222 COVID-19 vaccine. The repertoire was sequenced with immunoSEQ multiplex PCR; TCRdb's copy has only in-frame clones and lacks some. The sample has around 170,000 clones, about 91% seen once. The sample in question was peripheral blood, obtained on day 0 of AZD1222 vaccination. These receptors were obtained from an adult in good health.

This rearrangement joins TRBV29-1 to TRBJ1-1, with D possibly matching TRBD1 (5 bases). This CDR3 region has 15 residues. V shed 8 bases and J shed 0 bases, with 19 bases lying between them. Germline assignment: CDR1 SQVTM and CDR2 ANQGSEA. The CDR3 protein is CSPLGQPEMNTEAFF. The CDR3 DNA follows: TGCAGCCCCCTGGGGCAACCTGAAATGAACACTGAAGCTTTCTTT.

Written as DNA, the CDR3 is TGTGCCAGCAGTTTTGGACACCTCGCTACCACCTTC. Its translation: CASSFGHLATTF. This rearrangement joins TRBV12-3 or TRBV12-4 to TRBJ1-2, with D tentatively TRBD1 (5 bases). The V end was cut by 3 bases, the J end by 13 bases, with 15 bases between. The CDR3 is 12 residues long.

Here the CDR3 DNA reads TGTGCCAGCAGTTCTGCGGCTAGCTCTGGGGCCAACGTCCTGACTTTC. Translation: CASSSAASSGANVLTF. The J gene is TRBJ2-6, the V gene TRBV6-4; D not resolved. In germline, CDR1 is MRHNA, CDR2 SNTAGT. The CDR3 consists of 16 residues. Trimming cost V 5 bases and J 0 bases, with 11 bases left between them.

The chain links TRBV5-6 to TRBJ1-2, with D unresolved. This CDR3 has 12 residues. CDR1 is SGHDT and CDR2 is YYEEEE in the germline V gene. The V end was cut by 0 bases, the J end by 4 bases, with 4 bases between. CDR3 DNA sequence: TGTGCCAGCAGCTTGGAGGTCTATGGCTACACCTTC. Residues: CASSLEVYGYTF.

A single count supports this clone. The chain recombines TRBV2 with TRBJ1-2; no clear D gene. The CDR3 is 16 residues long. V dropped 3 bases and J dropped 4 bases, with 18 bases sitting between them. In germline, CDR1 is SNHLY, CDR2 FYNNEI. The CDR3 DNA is TGTGCCAGCAGTGAGGACCCCGAAACACTAGGCTATGGCTACACCTTC. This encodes CASSEDPETLGYGYTF. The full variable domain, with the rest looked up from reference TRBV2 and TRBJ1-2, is EPEVTQTPSHQVTQMGQEVILRCVPISNHLYFYWYRQILGQKVEFLVSFYNNEISEKSEIFDDQFSVERPDGSNFTLKIRSTKLEDSAMYFCASSEDPETLGYGYTFGSGTRLTVV.

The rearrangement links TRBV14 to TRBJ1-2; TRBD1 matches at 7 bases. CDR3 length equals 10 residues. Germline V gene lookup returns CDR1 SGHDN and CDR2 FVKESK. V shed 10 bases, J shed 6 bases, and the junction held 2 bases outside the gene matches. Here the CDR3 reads CATGGHGYTF. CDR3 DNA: TGTGCCACAGGGGGGCATGGCTACACCTTC.

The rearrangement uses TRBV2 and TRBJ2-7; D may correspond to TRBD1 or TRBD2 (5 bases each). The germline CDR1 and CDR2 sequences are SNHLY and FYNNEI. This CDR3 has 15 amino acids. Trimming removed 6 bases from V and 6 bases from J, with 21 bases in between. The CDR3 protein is CASSMPSFRDGEQYF. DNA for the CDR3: TGTGCCAGCAGCATGCCCAGTTTTAGGGACGGCGAGCAGTACTTC.

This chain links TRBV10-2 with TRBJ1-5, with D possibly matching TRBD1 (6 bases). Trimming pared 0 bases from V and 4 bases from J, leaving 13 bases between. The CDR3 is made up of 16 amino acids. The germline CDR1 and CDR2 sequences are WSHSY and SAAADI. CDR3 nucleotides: TGCGCCAGCAGTGAGTCCTCGGTGAGGGGGAATCAGCCCCAGCATTTT. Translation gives CASSESSVRGNQPQHF.

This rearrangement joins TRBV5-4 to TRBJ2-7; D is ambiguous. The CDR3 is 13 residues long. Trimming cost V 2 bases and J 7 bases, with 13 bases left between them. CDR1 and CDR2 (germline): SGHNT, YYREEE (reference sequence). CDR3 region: CASSLPGPVEQYF. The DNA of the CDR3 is TGTGCCAGCAGCTTACCGGGCCCAGTAGAGCAGTACTTC.

The CDR3 nucleotides are TGTGCCAGCAGTGAAAGAGACAATGAGCAGTTCTTC. This codes for CASSERDNEQFF. V is TRBV6-1 and J is TRBJ2-1; D is uncertain. The CDR3 has 12 amino acids. Germline V gene sequence: CDR1 MNHNS, CDR2 SASEGT. V was shortened by 2 bases and J by 5 bases, with 4 bases between the two germline ends.

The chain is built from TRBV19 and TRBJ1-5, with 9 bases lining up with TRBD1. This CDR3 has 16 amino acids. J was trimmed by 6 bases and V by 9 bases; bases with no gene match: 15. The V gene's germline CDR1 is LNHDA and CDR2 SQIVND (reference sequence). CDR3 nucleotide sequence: TGTGCCAGCCTCAACATTGACAGGGGGGTGGGTCAGCCCCAGCATTTT. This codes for CASLNIDRGVGQPQHF.

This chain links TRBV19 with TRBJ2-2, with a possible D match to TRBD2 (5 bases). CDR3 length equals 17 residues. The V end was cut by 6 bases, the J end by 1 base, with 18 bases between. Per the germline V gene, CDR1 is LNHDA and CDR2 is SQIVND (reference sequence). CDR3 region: CASSDWSGRRNTGELFF. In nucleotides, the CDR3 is TGTGCCAGTAGCGATTGGAGCGGTAGACGGAACACCGGGGAGCTGTTTTTT.

DNA for the CDR3: TGTGCCAGCAGTTACTACCTTGGGACGTCTAACTATGGCTACACCTTC. It yields the protein CASSYYLGTSNYGYTF. This chain uses TRBV6-5 with TRBJ1-2, with D possibly TRBD1 on 5 matching bases. Trimming took 1 base from V and 0 from J, leaving 12 bases between them. The CDR3 runs to 16 residues. Germline V gene data show CDR1 as MNHEY and CDR2 as SVGAGI.

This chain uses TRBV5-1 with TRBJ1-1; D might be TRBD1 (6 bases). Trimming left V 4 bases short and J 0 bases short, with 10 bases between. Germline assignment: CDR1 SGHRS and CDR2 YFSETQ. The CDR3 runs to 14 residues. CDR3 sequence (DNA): TGCGCCAGCAGCAACACAGGGATGAACACTGAAGCTTTCTTT. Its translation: CASSNTGMNTEAFF.

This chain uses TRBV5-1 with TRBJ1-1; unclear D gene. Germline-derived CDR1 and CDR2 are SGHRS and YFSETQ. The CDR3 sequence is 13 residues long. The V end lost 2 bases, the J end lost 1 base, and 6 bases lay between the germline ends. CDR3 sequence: CASSFYENTEAFF. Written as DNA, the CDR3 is TGCGCCAGCAGCTTTTACGAGAACACTGAAGCTTTCTTT.

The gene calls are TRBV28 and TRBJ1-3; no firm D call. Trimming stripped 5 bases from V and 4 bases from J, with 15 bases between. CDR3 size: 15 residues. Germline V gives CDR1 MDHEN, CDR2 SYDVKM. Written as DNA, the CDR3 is TGTGCCAGCAGTCTCCTTGGAGGGCCAGGAAACACCATATATTTT. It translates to CASSLLGGPGNTIYF.

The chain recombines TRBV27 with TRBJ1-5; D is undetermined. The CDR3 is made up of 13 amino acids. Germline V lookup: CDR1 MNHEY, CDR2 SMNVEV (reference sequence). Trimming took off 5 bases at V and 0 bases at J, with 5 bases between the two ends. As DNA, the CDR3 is TGTGCCAGCAGTCCGTATAGCAATCAGCCCCAGCATTTT. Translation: CASSPYSNQPQHF.

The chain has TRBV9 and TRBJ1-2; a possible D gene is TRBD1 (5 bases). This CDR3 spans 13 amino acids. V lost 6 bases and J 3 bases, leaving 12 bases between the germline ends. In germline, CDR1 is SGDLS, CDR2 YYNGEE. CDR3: CASMRGEDYGYTF. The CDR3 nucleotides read TGTGCCAGCATGAGGGGAGAAGACTATGGCTACACCTTC.

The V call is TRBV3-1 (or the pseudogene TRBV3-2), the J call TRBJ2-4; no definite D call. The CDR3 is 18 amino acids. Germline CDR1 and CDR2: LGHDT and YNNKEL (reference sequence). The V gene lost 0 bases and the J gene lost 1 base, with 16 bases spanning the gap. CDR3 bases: TGTGCCAGCAGCCAAGATGTGGCAGGTGGAAGGGCCAAAAACATTCAGTACTTC. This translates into CASSQDVAGGRAKNIQYF.

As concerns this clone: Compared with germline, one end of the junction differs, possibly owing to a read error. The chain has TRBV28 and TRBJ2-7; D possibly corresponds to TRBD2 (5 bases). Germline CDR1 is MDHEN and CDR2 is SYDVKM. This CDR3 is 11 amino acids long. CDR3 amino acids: CASSSLLEGSF. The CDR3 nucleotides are TGTGCCAGCAGTTCCCTACTAGAGGGCTCATTC. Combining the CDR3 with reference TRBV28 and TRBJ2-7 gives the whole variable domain DVKVTQSSRYLVKRTGEKVFLECVQDMDHENMFWYRQDPGLGLRLIYFSYDVKMKEKGDIPEGYSVSREKKERFSLILESASTNQTSMYLCASSSLLEGSFGPGTRLTVT.

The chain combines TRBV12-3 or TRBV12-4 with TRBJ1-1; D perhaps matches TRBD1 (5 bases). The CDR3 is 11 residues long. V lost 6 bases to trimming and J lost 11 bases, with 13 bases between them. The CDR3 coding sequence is TGTGCCAGCAGCCGGGCAGGGCGGGCTTTCTTT. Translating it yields CASSRAGRAFF.

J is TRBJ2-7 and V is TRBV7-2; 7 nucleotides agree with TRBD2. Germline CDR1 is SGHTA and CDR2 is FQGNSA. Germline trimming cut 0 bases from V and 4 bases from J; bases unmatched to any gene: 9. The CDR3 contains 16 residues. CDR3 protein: CASSLAGLAVRYEQYF. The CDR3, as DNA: TGTGCCAGCAGCTTAGCTGGGCTAGCGGTCAGGTACGAGCAGTACTTC.

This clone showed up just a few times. CDR3 sequence (DNA): TGTGCCAGCAGGCGGGGGCTGGACACTGAAGCTTTCTTT. Protein: CASRRGLDTEAFF. The chain couples TRBV28 to TRBJ1-1; D is perhaps TRBD1 (6 bases). Per the germline V gene, CDR1 is MDHEN and CDR2 is SYDVKM. V was cut by 6 bases and J by 3 bases, with 11 bases left in between. The CDR3 contains 13 residues. Full variable domain (missing parts from reference TRBV28 and TRBJ1-1): DVKVTQSSRYLVKRTGEKVFLECVQDMDHENMFWYRQDPGLGLRLIYFSYDVKMKEKGDIPEGYSVSREKKERFSLILESASTNQTSMYLCASRRGLDTEAFFGQGTRLTVV.

The CDR3 here is CASSIGHRDRPGNTIYF. CDR3 nucleotides: TGTGCCAGTAGTATAGGCCACCGGGACAGGCCGGGGAACACCATATATTTT. This chain links TRBV19 with TRBJ1-3; 8 positions agree with TRBD1. The J segment lost 7 bases and the V segment lost 1 base, leaving 12 bases of the junction unmatched. The germline CDR1 and CDR2 sequences are LNHDA and SQIVND (reference sequence). The CDR3 is 17 amino acids.

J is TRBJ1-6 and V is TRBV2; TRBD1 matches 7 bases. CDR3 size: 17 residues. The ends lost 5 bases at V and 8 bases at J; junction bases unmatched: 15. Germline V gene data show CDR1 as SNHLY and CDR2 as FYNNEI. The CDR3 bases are TGTGCCAGCAGTCAGCCCCGCCGACAGGGTATGGATTCACCCCTCCACTTT. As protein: CASSQPRRQGMDSPLHF.

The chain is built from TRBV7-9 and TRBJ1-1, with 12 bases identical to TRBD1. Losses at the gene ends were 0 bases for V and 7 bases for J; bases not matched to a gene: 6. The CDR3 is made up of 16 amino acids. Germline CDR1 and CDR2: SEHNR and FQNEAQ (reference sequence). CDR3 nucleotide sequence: TGTGCCAGCAGCTTAGCTGTGGGACAGGGGGCTGTTGAAGCTTTCTTT. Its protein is CASSLAVGQGAVEAFF.

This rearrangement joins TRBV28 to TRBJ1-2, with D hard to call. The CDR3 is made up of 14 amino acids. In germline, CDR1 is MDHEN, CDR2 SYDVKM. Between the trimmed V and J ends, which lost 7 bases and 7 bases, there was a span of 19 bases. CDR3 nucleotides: TGTGCCAGCATCTCTCCGGCGGGCAGAGGTGGCTACACCTTC. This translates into CASISPAGRGGYTF.

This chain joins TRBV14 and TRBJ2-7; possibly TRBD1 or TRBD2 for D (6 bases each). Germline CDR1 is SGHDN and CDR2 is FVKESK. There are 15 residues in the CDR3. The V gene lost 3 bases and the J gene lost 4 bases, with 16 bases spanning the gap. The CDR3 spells CASSHLSGQLYEQYF. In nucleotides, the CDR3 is TGTGCCAGCAGCCATCTTAGCGGACAGCTTTACGAGCAGTACTTC.

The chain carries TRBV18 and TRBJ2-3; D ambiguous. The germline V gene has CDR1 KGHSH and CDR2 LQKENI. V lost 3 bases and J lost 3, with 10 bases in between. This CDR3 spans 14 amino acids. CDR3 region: CASSPFPGTDTQYF. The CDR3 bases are TGTGCCAGCTCACCGTTTCCGGGTACAGATACGCAGTATTTT.

The CDR3 spells CASRAPRRNTEAFF. CDR3 in DNA: TGTGCCAGCCGAGCCCCCAGGAGGAACACTGAAGCTTTCTTT. The V gene is TRBV28, the J gene TRBJ1-1; D uncertain. This CDR3 has 14 residues. The V end was cut by 8 bases, the J end by 1 base, with 14 bases between. Germline-derived CDR1 and CDR2 are MDHEN and SYDVKM.

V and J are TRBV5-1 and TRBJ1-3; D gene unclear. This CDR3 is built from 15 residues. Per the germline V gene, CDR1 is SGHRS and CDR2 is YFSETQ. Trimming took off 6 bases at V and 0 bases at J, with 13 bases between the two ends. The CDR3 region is CASTLAGNSGNTIYF. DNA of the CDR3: TGCGCCAGCACCCTGGCCGGCAACTCTGGAAACACCATATATTTT.

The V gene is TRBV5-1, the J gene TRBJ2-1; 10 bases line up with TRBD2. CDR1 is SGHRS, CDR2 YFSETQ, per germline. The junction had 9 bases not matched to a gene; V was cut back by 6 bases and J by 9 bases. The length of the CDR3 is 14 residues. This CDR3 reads CASTIASGSSEQFF. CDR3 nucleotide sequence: TGCGCCAGCACGATAGCTAGCGGGAGTTCTGAGCAGTTCTTC.